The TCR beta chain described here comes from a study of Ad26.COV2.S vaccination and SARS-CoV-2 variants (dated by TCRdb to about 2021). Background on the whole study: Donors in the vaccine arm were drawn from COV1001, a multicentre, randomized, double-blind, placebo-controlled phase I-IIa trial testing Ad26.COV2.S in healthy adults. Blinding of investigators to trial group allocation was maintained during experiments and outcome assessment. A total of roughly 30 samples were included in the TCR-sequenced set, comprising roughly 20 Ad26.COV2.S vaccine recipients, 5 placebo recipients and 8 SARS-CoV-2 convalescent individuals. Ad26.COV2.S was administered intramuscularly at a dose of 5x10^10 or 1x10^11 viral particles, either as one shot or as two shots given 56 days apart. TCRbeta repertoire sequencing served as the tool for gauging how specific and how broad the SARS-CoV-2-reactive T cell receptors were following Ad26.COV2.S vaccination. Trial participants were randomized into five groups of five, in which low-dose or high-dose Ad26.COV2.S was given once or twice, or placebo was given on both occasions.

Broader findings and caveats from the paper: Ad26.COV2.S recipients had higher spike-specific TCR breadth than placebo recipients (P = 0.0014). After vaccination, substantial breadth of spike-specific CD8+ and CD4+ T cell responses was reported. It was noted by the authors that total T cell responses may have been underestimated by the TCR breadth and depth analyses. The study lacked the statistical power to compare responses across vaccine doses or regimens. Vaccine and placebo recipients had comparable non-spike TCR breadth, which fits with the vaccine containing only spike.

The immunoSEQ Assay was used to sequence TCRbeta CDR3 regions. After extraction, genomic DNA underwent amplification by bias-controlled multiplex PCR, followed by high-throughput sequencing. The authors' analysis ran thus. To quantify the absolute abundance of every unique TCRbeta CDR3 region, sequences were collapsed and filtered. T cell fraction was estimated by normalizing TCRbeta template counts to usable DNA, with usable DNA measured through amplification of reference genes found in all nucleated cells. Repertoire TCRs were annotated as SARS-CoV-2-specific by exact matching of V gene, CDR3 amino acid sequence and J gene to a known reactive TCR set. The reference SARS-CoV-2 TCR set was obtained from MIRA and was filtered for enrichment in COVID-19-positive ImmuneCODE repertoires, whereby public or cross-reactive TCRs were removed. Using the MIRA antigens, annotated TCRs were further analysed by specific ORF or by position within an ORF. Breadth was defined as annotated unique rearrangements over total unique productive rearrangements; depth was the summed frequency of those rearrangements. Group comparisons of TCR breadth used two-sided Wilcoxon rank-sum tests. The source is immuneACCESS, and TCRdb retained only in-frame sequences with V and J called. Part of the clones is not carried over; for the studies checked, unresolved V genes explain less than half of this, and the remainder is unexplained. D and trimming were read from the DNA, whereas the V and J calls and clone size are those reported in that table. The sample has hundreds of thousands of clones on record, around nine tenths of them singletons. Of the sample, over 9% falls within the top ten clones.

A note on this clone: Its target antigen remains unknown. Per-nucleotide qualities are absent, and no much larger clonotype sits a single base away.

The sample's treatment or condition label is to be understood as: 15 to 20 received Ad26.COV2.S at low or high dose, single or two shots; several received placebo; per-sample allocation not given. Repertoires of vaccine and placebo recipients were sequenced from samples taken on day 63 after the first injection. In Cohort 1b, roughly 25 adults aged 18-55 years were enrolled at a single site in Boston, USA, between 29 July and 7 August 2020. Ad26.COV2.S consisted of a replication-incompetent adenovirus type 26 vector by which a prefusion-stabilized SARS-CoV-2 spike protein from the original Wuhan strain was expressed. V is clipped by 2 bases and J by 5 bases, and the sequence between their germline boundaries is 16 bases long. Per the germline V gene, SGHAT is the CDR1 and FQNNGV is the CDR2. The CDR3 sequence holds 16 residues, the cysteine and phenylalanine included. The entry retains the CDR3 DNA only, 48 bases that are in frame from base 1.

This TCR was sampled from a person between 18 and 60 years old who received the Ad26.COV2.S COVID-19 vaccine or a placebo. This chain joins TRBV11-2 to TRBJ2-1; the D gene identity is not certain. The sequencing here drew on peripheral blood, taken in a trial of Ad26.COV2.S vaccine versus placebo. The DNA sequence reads TGTGCCAGCAGCTTACCCTGGGCTAGAAGAAACAATGAGCAGTTCTTC. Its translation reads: CASSLPWARRNNEQFF.